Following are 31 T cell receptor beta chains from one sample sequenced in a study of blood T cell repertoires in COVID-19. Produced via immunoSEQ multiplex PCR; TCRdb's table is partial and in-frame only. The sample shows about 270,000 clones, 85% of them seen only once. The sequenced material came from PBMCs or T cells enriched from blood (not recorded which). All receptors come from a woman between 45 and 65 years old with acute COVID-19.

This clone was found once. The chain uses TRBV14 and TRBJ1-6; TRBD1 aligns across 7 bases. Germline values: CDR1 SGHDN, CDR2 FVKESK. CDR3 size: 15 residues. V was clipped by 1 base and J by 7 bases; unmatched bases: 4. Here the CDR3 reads CASSQGQGGNSPLHF. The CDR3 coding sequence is TGTGCCAGCAGCCAAGGACAGGGAGGCAATTCACCCCTCCACTTT. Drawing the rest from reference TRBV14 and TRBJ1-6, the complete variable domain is EAGVTQFPSHSVIEKGQTVTLRCDPISGHDNLYWYRRVMGKEIKFLLHFVKESKQDESGMPNNRFLAERTGGTYSTLKVQPAELEDSGVYFCASSQGQGGNSPLHFGNGTRLTVT.

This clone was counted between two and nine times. CDR3 sequence: CASSSSSGLVEAFF. CDR3 nucleotide sequence: TGTGCCAGCAGCTCCTCTTCCGGTCTGGTGGAAGCTTTCTTT. The genes are TRBV5-6 and TRBJ1-1, with D unresolved. This CDR3 comprises 14 residues. Germline values: CDR1 SGHDT, CDR2 YYEEEE. V gave up 3 bases and J gave up 8 bases, with 17 bases separating them.

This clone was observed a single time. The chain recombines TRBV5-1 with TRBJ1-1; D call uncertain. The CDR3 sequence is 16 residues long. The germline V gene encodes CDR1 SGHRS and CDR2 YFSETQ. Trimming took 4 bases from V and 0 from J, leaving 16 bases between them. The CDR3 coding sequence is TGCGCCAGCAGCCCGGGAAGGGCCATCGTGAACACTGAAGCTTTCTTT. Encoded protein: CASSPGRAIVNTEAFF.

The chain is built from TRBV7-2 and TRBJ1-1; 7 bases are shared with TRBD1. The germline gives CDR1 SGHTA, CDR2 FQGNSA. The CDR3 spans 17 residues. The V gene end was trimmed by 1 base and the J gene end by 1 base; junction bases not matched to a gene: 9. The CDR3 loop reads CASSLGRAGGQNTEAFF. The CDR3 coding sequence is TGTGCCAGCAGCTTAGGGAGGGCAGGGGGACAGAACACTGAAGCTTTCTTT.

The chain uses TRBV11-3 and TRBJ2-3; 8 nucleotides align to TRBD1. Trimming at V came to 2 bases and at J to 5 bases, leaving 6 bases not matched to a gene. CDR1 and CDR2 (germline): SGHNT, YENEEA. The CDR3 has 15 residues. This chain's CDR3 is CASSLRQGIVDTQYF. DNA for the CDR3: TGTGCCAGCAGCTTAAGACAGGGGATAGTAGATACGCAGTATTTT.

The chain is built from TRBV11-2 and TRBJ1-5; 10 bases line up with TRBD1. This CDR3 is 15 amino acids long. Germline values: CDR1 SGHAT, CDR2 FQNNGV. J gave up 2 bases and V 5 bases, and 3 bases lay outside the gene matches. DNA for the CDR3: TGTGCCAGCAGCCAGACAGGGGGCGGCAATCAGCCCCAGCATTTT. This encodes CASSQTGGGNQPQHF.

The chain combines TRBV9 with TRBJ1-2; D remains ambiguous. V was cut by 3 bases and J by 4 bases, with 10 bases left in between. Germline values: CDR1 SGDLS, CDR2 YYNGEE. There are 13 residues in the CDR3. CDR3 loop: CASSADTPYGYTF. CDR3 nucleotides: TGTGCCAGCAGCGCCGACACGCCCTATGGCTACACCTTC. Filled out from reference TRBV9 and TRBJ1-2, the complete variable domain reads DSGVTQTPKHLITATGQRVTLRCSPRSGDLSVYWYQQSLDQGLQFLIQYYNGEERAKGNILERFSAQQFPDLHSELNLSSLELGDSALYFCASSADTPYGYTFGSGTRLTVV.

The CDR3 DNA reads as TGTGCCAGTACGGGACAGGGGAATACTGAAGCTTTCTTT. Protein sequence: CASTGQGNTEAFF. This chain connects TRBV19 to TRBJ1-1, with 10 bases identical to TRBD1. This CDR3 comprises 13 residues. V trimming: 7 bases; J trimming: 5 bases; junction bases outside the gene matches: 4. Per the germline V gene, CDR1 is LNHDA and CDR2 is SQIVND (reference sequence). Full variable domain (outside the CDR3, taken from reference TRBV19 and TRBJ1-1): DGGITQSPKYLFRKEGQNVTLSCEQNLNHDAMYWYRQDPGQGLRLIYYSQIVNDFQKGDIAEGYSVSREKKESFPLTVTSAQKNPTAFYLCASTGQGNTEAFFGQGTRLTVV.

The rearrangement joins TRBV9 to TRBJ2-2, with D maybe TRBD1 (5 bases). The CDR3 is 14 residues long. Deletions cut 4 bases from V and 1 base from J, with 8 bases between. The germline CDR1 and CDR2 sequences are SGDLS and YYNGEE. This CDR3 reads CASSPQGNTGELFF. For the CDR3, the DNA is TGTGCCAGCAGCCCTCAGGGGAACACCGGGGAGCTGTTTTTT.

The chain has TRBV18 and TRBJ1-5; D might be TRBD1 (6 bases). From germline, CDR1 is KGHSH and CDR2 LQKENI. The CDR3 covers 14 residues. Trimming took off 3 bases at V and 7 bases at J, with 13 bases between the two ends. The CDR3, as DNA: TGTGCCAGCTCACCCGAGGGGGGGTTACAGCCCCAGCATTTT. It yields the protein CASSPEGGLQPQHF.

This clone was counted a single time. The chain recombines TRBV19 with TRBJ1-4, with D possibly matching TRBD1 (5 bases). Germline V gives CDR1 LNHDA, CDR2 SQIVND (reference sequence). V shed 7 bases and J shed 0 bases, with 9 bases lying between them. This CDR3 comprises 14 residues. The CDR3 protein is CASKKTATNEKLFF. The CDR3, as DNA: TGTGCCAGTAAAAAGACAGCAACTAATGAAAAACTGTTTTTT.

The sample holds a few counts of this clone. CDR3 protein: CASSSLGWGNQPQHF. CDR3 sequence (DNA): TGTGCCAGCAGTTCTCTAGGATGGGGCAATCAGCCCCAGCATTTT. This rearrangement joins TRBV5-6 to TRBJ1-5; D not certain. Trimming pared 5 bases from V and 2 bases from J, leaving 14 bases between. This CDR3 region has 15 residues. Per the germline V gene, CDR1 is SGHDT and CDR2 is YYEEEE.

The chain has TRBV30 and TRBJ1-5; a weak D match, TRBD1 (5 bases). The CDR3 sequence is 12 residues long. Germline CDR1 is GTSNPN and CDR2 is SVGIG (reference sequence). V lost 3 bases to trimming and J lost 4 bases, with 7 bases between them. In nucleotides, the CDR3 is TGTGCCTGGAGCCGGGGGAATCAGCCCCAGCATTTT. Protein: CAWSRGNQPQHF.

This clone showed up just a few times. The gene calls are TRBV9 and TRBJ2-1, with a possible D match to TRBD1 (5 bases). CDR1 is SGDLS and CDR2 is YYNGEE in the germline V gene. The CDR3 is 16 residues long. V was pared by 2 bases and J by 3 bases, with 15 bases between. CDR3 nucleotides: TGTGCCAGCAGCGTGAGCCAAGGTACAGGCTACAATGAGCAGTTCTTC. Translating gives CASSVSQGTGYNEQFF. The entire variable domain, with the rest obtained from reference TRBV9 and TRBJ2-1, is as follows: DSGVTQTPKHLITATGQRVTLRCSPRSGDLSVYWYQQSLDQGLQFLIQYYNGEERAKGNILERFSAQQFPDLHSELNLSSLELGDSALYFCASSVSQGTGYNEQFFGPGTRLTVL.

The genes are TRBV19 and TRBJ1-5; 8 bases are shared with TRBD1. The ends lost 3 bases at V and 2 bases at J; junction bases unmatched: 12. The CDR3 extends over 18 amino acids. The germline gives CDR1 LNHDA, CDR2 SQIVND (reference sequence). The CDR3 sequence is CASSIVSRGLSRNQPQHF. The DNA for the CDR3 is TGTGCCAGTAGTATCGTATCCAGGGGGCTTAGCCGCAATCAGCCCCAGCATTTT.

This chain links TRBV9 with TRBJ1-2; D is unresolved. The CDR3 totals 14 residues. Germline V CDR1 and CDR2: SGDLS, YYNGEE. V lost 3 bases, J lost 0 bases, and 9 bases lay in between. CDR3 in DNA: TGTGCCAGCAGCGGATGGCGGGCTAACTATGGCTACACCTTC. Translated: CASSGWRANYGYTF.

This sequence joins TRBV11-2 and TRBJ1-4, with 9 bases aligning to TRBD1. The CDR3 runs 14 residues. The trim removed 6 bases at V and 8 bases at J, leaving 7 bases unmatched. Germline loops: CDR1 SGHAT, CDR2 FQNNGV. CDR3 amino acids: CASSPTGGREKLFF. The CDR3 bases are TGTGCCAGCAGTCCGACAGGGGGGCGAGAAAAACTGTTTTTT. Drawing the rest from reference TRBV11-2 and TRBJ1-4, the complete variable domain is EAGVAQSPRYKIIEKRQSVAFWCNPISGHATLYWYQQILGQGPKLLIQFQNNGVVDDSQLPKDRFSAERLKGVDSTLKIQPAKLEDSAVYLCASSPTGGREKLFFGSGTQLSVL.

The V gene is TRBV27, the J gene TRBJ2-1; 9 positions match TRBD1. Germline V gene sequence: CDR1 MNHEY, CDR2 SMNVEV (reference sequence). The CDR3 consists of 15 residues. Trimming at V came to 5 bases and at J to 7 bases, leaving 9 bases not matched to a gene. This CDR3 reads CASSVPGQGRNEQFF. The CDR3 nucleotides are TGTGCCAGCAGTGTACCCGGACAGGGGCGGAATGAGCAGTTCTTC.

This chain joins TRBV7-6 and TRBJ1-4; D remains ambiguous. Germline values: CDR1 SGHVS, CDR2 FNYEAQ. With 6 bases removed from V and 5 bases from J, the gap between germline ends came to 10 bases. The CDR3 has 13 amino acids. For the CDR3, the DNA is TGTGCCAGCAGTCGCACAGAGAATGAAAAACTGTTTTTT. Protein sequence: CASSRTENEKLFF.

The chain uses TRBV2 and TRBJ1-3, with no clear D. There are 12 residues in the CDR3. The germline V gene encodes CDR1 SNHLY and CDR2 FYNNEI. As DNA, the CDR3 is TGTGTCCTGGGGAGCTCTGGAAACACCATATATTTT. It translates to CVLGSSGNTIYF. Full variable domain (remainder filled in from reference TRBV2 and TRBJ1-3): EPEVTQTPSHQVTQMGQEVILRCVPISNHLYFYWYRQILGQKVEFLVSFYNNEISEKSEIFDDQFSVERPDGSNFTLKIRSTKLEDSAMYFCVLGSSGNTIYFGEGSWLTVV.

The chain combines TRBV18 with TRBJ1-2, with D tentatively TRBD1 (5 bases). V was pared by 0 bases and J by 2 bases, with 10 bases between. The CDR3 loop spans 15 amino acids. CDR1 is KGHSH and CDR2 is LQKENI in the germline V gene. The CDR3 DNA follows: TGTGCCAGCTCACCACCTAGGGGTGGAAACTATGGCTACACCTTC. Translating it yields CASSPPRGGNYGYTF. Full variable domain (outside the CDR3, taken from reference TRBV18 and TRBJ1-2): NAGVMQNPRHLVRRRGQEARLRCSPMKGHSHVYWYRQLPEEGLKFMVYLQKENIIDESGMPKERFSAEFPKEGPSILRIQQVVRGDSAAYFCASSPPRGGNYGYTFGSGTRLTVV.

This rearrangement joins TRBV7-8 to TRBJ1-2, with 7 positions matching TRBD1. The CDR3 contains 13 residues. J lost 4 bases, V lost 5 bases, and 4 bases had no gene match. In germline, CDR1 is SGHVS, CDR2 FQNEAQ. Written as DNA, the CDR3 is TGTGCCAGCAGCACAACAGGGGCCTATGGCTACACCTTC. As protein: CASSTTGAYGYTF.

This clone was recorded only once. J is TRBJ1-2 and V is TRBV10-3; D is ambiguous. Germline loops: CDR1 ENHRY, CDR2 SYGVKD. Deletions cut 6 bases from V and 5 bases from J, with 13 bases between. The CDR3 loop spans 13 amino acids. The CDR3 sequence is CAISQTPAYGYTF. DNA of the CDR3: TGTGCCATCAGCCAGACACCAGCTTATGGCTACACCTTC.

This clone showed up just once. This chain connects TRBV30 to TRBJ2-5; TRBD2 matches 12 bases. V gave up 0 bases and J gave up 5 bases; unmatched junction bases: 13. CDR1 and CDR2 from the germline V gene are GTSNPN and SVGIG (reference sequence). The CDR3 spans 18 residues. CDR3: CAWSVVLAGGPKGETQYF. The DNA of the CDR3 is TGTGCCTGGAGTGTGGTGCTAGCGGGGGGGCCAAAGGGTGAGACCCAGTACTTC.

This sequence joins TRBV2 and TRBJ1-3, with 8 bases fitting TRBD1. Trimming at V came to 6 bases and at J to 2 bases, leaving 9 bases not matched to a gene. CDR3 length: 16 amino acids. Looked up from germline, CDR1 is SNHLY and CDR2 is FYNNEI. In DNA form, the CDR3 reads TGTGCCAGCAGCCGCCGGGACAGGCTTGCTGGAAACACCATATATTTT. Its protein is CASSRRDRLAGNTIYF.

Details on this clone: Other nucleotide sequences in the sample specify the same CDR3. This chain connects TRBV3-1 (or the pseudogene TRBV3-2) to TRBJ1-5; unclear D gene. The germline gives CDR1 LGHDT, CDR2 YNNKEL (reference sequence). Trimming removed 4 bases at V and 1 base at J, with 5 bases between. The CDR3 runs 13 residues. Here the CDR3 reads CASSPSSNQPQHF. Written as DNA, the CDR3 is TGTGCCAGCAGCCCGTCCAGCAATCAGCCCCAGCATTTT.

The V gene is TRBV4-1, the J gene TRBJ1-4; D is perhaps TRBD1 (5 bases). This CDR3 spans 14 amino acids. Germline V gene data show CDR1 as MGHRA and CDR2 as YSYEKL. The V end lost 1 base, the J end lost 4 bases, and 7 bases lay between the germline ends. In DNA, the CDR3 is TGCGCCAGCAGCCAAGTCCAGGGTAATGAAAAACTGTTTTTT. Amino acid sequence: CASSQVQGNEKLFF.

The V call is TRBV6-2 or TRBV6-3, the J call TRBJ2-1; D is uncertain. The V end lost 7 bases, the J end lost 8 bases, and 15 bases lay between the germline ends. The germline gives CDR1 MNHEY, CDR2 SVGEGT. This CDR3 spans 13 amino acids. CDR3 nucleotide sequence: TGTGCCAGCACCCCCCCGTTTCCGTATGAGCAGTTCTTC. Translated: CASTPPFPYEQFF.

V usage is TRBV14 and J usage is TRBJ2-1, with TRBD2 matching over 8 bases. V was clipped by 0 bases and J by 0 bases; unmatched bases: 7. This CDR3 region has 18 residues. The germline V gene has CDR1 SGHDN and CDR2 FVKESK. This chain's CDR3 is CASSQEFGLASSYNEQFF. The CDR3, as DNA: TGTGCCAGCAGCCAAGAATTCGGACTAGCAAGCTCCTACAATGAGCAGTTCTTC.

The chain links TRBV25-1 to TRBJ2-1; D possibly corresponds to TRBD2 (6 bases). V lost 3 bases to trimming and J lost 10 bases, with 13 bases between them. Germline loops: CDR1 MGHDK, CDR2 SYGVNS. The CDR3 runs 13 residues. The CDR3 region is CASSDLGGYEQFF. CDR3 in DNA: TGTGCCAGCAGTGATCTCGGGGGTTACGAGCAGTTCTTC.

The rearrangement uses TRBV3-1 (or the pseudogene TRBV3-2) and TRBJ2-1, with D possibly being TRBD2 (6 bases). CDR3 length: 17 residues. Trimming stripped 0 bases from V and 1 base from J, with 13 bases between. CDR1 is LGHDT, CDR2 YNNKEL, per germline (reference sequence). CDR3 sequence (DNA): TGTGCCAGCAGCCAAGATCTTGTCGGGGGATCCTACAATGAGCAGTTCTTC. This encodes CASSQDLVGGSYNEQFF.